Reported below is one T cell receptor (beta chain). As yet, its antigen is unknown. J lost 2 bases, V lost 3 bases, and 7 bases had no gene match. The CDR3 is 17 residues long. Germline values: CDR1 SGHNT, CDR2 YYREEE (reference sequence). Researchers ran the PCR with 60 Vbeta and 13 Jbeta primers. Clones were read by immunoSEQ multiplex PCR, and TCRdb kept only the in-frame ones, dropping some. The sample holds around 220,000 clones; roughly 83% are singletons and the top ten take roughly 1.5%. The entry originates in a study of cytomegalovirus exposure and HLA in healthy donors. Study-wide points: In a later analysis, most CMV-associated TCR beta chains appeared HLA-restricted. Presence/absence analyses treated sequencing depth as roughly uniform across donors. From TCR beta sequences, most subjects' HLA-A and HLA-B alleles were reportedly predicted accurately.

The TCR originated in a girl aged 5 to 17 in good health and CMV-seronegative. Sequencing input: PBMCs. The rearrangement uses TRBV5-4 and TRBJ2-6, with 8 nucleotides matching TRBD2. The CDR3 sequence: CASSSRFGGAGANVLTF. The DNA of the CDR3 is TGTGCCAGCAGCTCGCGTTTCGGGGGGGCTGGGGCCAACGTCCTGACTTTC.